One and the same sample provided the 14 T cell receptor beta chains below, sequenced in a study of cytomegalovirus exposure and HLA in healthy donors. The PCR ran on 60 Vbeta and 13 Jbeta primers. TCRdb's copy holds only in-frame clones and misses some; the assay was immunoSEQ multiplex PCR. The sample carries about 160,000 clones, 80% to 90% recorded once. Sequenced sample: PBMCs. The receptors derive from a woman younger than 45 in good health and CMV-seropositive.

This clone appeared a single time. This chain links TRBV5-4 with TRBJ2-3, with 9 positions matching TRBD2. The CDR3 totals 17 residues. V was clipped by 3 bases and J by 5 bases; unmatched bases: 13. CDR1 is SGHNT, CDR2 YYREEE, per germline (reference sequence). DNA of the CDR3: TGTGCCAGCAGCTCGCGGCTGGCGGGGGGGCTTGGAGATACGCAGTATTTT. This encodes CASSSRLAGGLGDTQYF.

The V and J genes are TRBV18 and TRBJ1-6, with unresolved D. The V and J ends lost 6 bases and 9 bases respectively, with 15 bases between them. The germline V gene has CDR1 KGHSH and CDR2 LQKENI. The CDR3 consists of 14 residues. The CDR3 DNA is TGTGCCAGCTCCGGAGGCGCTTGGGGTTCACCCCTCCACTTT. Amino acids: CASSGGAWGSPLHF.

The V and J genes are TRBV5-6 and TRBJ1-2, with TRBD1 matching over 7 bases. The junction had 4 bases not matched to a gene; V was cut back by 4 bases and J by 4 bases. The CDR3 is made up of 13 amino acids. The germline CDR1 and CDR2 sequences are SGHDT and YYEEEE. The CDR3, as DNA: TGTGCCAGCAGCGTGACAGGGCCCTATGGCTACACCTTC. Translating it yields CASSVTGPYGYTF. The full variable domain, in which reference TRBV5-6 and TRBJ1-2 provide the parts outside the CDR3, is DAGVTQSPTHLIKTRGQQVTLRCSPKSGHDTVSWYQQALGQGPQFIFQYYEEEERQRGNFPDRFSGHQFPNYSSELNVNALLLGDSALYLCASSVTGPYGYTFGSGTRLTVV.

As to this clone: Different DNA sequences within this sample yield the same CDR3. The rearrangement links TRBV6-5 to TRBJ1-5, with D possibly being TRBD1 (5 bases). Trimming left V 5 bases short and J 7 bases short, with 18 bases between. Germline CDR1 reads MNHEY; CDR2 reads SVGAGI. The CDR3 is 15 amino acids. In DNA, the CDR3 is TGTGCCAGCAGTGGGACTTCCTGGCGGGAACAGCCCCAGCATTTT. It specifies CASSGTSWREQPQHF.

The rearrangement joins TRBV5-4 to TRBJ2-1; 8 nucleotides align to TRBD2. V lost 4 bases and J lost 4; bases outside the gene matches: 10. CDR3 size: 16 residues. Looked up from germline, CDR1 is SGHNT and CDR2 is YYREEE (reference sequence). The CDR3: CASSTGGASAYNEQFF. CDR3 coding DNA: TGTGCCAGCAGCACCGGGGGGGCTAGCGCGTACAATGAGCAGTTCTTC.

The V gene is TRBV5-1, the J gene TRBJ1-2; 9 nucleotides agree with TRBD1. V lost 4 bases to trimming and J lost 7 bases; unmatched junction nucleotides: 8. The CDR3 extends over 14 amino acids. Looked up from germline, CDR1 is SGHRS and CDR2 is YFSETQ. The CDR3 is CASSPGDREGGYTF. In DNA, the CDR3 is TGCGCCAGCAGCCCCGGGGACAGGGAAGGTGGCTACACCTTC.

This chain joins TRBV29-1 and TRBJ1-5; 7 bases agree with TRBD1. Trimming removed 1 base from V and 1 base from J; junction bases left unmatched: 4. The CDR3 spans 15 residues. CDR1 is SQVTM and CDR2 is ANQGSEA in the germline V gene. The CDR3 here is CSVEGRGLSNQPQHF. Here the CDR3 DNA reads TGCAGCGTTGAAGGGAGGGGGCTAAGCAATCAGCCCCAGCATTTT.

The J gene is TRBJ2-5, the V gene TRBV6-5; unclear D gene. The CDR3 extends over 14 amino acids. Germline V gene lookup returns CDR1 MNHEY and CDR2 SVGAGI. V was shortened by 2 bases and J by 5 bases, with 12 bases between the two germline ends. For the CDR3, the DNA is TGTGCCAGCAGTTACCATGGAGAGCCCGAGACCCAGTACTTC. This gives the protein CASSYHGEPETQYF.

V usage is TRBV7-3 and J usage is TRBJ2-1; 8 nucleotides line up with TRBD1. The trim removed 5 bases at V and 9 bases at J, leaving 9 bases unmatched. This CDR3 is built from 14 residues. Germline values: CDR1 SGHTA, CDR2 FQGTGA. CDR3 DNA sequence: TGTGCCAGCAGCCCAGGGGGCGCGGTGACTGAGCAGTTCTTC. Protein: CASSPGGAVTEQFF.

This chain links TRBV19 with TRBJ2-3, with 9 bases aligning to TRBD2. Germline V CDR1 and CDR2: LNHDA, SQIVND (reference sequence). V lost 4 bases to trimming and J lost 2 bases; unmatched junction nucleotides: 7. This CDR3 is 16 amino acids long. The CDR3 DNA reads TGTGCCAGTAGTAAGCGGGGGGTTGGACCCACAGATACGCAGTATTTT. Residues: CASSKRGVGPTDTQYF.

The chain links TRBV4-1 to TRBJ1-3; 7 positions match TRBD1. The CDR3 spans 21 residues. J lost 5 bases, V lost 1 base, and 23 bases had no gene match. Germline V lookup: CDR1 MGHRA, CDR2 YSYEKL. In DNA, the CDR3 is TGCGCCAGCAGCCAAGGCGACAGGGTTTGGGTTCTCAGGCCTGATCGAAACACCATATATTTT. Translated, it gives CASSQGDRVWVLRPDRNTIYF.

V is TRBV5-6 and J is TRBJ2-4, with TRBD2 as a possible D gene (5 bases). V dropped 0 bases and J dropped 7 bases, with 8 bases sitting between them. Germline-derived CDR1 and CDR2 are SGHDT and YYEEEE. The CDR3 covers 13 residues. The CDR3 sequence is CASSLGLPNIQYF. For the CDR3, the DNA is TGTGCCAGCAGCTTGGGACTACCGAACATTCAGTACTTC. The full variable domain, rest sourced from reference TRBV5-6 and TRBJ2-4, is DAGVTQSPTHLIKTRGQQVTLRCSPKSGHDTVSWYQQALGQGPQFIFQYYEEEERQRGNFPDRFSGHQFPNYSSELNVNALLLGDSALYLCASSLGLPNIQYFGAGTRLSVL.

The CDR3, as DNA: TGTGCCAGCAGCCTACAGGGTTTTGCGCAGTATTTT. As protein: CASSLQGFAQYF. This sequence joins TRBV7-9 and TRBJ2-3; the D gene is possibly TRBD1 (6 bases). The CDR3 is 12 residues long. Germline CDR1 is SEHNR and CDR2 is FQNEAQ (reference sequence). Trimming left V 5 bases short and J 10 bases short, with 13 bases between.

The rearrangement joins TRBV2 to TRBJ1-5, with 7 bases fitting TRBD1. CDR3 length: 13 residues. Per the germline V gene, CDR1 is SNHLY and CDR2 is FYNNEI. V was pared by 9 bases and J by 7 bases, with 9 bases of the junction left unmatched. The CDR3 sequence is CASSGQVGQPQHF. Here the CDR3 DNA reads TGTGCCAGTTCAGGACAGGTCGGGCAGCCCCAGCATTTT.